Below are 10 T cell receptor beta chains sequenced from a single sample in a study of T cell clones after liver transplantation. The method was immunoSEQ multiplex PCR; TCRdb's version includes in-frame clones alone and lacks a portion of them. The sample shows roughly 20,000 clones, around 84% of them seen only once. The material was CD8+ T cells from blood, obtained roughly 48 months after liver transplant. All receptors come from a human patient who received a liver transplant. Some T cells here may be from the graft donor.

This sequence joins TRBV7-9 and TRBJ2-1; 9 positions match TRBD2. V was clipped by 5 bases and J by 2 bases; unmatched bases: 7. This CDR3 comprises 16 residues. Looked up from germline, CDR1 is SEHNR and CDR2 is FQNEAQ (reference sequence). CDR3 bases: TGTGCCAGCAGCGACACGACTAGCGGACCCTACAATGAGCAGTTCTTC. Translation gives CASSDTTSGPYNEQFF.

The rearrangement uses TRBV6-1 and TRBJ2-7; TRBD1 agrees at 7 bases. The V gene's germline CDR1 is MNHNS and CDR2 SASEGT. J gave up 1 base and V 7 bases, and 7 bases lay outside the gene matches. The length of the CDR3 is 14 residues. This chain's CDR3 is CASNPTGKSYEQYF. The CDR3 DNA sequence: TGTGCCAGCAACCCGACAGGGAAATCCTACGAGCAGTACTTC.

Only one count was recorded for this clone. The CDR3 here is CASSGSGEGINGELFF. For the CDR3, the DNA is TGTGCCAGCAGTGGGTCGGGAGAGGGAATAAACGGGGAGCTGTTTTTT. This chain joins TRBV28 and TRBJ2-2; a possible D gene is TRBD2 (6 bases). CDR1 is MDHEN, CDR2 SYDVKM, per germline. The CDR3 consists of 16 residues. V dropped 5 bases and J dropped 7 bases, with 20 bases sitting between them.

CDR3 sequence (DNA): TGTGCCAGCAGCCTGGGACACCCTGGGAATGAGCAGTTCTTC. Translation: CASSLGHPGNEQFF. The V and J genes are TRBV5-6 and TRBJ2-1, with a tentative D call TRBD1 (6 bases). The CDR3 runs to 14 residues. Trimming left V 4 bases short and J 7 bases short, with 15 bases between. Germline V gives CDR1 SGHDT, CDR2 YYEEEE.

This clone appeared a few times. J is TRBJ2-7 and V is TRBV6-5; D is possibly TRBD2 (5 bases). Germline assignment: CDR1 MNHEY and CDR2 SVGAGI. V dropped 6 bases and J dropped 6 bases, with 15 bases sitting between them. CDR3 length equals 13 residues. The CDR3: CASRGPESGEQYF. The CDR3, as DNA: TGTGCCAGCAGAGGGCCGGAAAGCGGCGAGCAGTACTTC.

The V call is TRBV7-2, the J call TRBJ2-3; D not certain. Trimming shortened V by 0 bases and J by 2 bases, and 6 bases separated the two germline ends. The CDR3 has 14 amino acids. Germline V gene sequence: CDR1 SGHTA, CDR2 FQGNSA. The DNA of the CDR3 is TGTGCCAGCAGCTTAGCGTACTACACAGATACGCAGTATTTT. Its translation: CASSLAYYTDTQYF.

This clone came up once. This chain joins TRBV19 and TRBJ2-7; D is undetermined. The CDR3 sequence is 14 residues long. Trimming removed 0 bases at V and 4 bases at J, with 10 bases between. CDR1 and CDR2 from the germline V gene are LNHDA and SQIVND (reference sequence). The CDR3 nucleotides read TGTGCCAGTAGTATAGATCTTGGTCGGTACGAGCAGTACTTC. Protein product: CASSIDLGRYEQYF.

CDR3 in DNA: TGCGCCAGCAGCCAAGTAGGATGGTCTTCGGTTCCAGGGAGGGACACCGGGGAGCTGTTTTTT. This sequence encodes CASSQVGWSSVPGRDTGELFF. This chain links TRBV4-1 with TRBJ2-2; 7 bases align to TRBD2. The germline V gene encodes CDR1 MGHRA and CDR2 YSYEKL. V dropped 1 base and J dropped 3; count of bases not matched to a gene: 20. The CDR3 totals 21 residues.

The chain links TRBV7-3 to TRBJ1-1; 7 nucleotides agree with TRBD1. CDR3 length equals 13 residues. Germline lookup yields CDR1 SGHTA and CDR2 FQGTGA. With 5 bases clipped from V and 2 bases from J, the junction kept 2 bases outside the gene matches. This chain's CDR3 is CASSPGGNTEAFF. For the CDR3, the DNA is TGTGCCAGCAGCCCAGGGGGAAACACTGAAGCTTTCTTT.

The J gene is TRBJ2-2, the V gene TRBV27; 8 bases fit TRBD1. The ends lost 6 bases at V and 4 bases at J; junction bases unmatched: 7. CDR3 size: 15 residues. The germline V gene has CDR1 MNHEY and CDR2 SMNVEV (reference sequence). This CDR3 is CASSRTGSGTGELFF. CDR3 DNA sequence: TGTGCCAGCAGCAGGACAGGGTCGGGCACCGGGGAGCTGTTTTTT.